This T cell receptor (beta chain) was profiled in a study of Ad26.COV2.S vaccination and SARS-CoV-2 variants. Broader study findings: Similar non-spike TCR breadth was observed in recipients of vaccine and of placebo.

A remark on this clone: Its antigen is currently unknown.

CDR3 length equals 13 residues. Germline-derived CDR1 and CDR2 are SGHRS and YFSETQ. The V end lost 6 bases, the J end lost 4 bases, and 13 bases lay between the germline ends. The treatment was: 19 received Ad26.COV2.S at low or high dose, single or two shots; five or six received placebo; per-sample allocation not given. All samples were drawn on day 63, counting from the first vaccine or placebo injection. Sequenced by immunoSEQ multiplex PCR; TCRdb stores in-frame clones only, minus some. The profile shows more than 300,000 clones, approximately 86% of them singletons. The V and J genes are TRBV5-1 and TRBJ2-5; either TRBD1 or TRBD2 may supply D (5 bases each). The clonotype was recovered from a person between 18 and 65 years old who received the Ad26.COV2.S COVID-19 vaccine or a placebo. This sample comprised peripheral blood, obtained in a trial of Ad26.COV2.S vaccine versus placebo. DNA for the CDR3: TGCGCCAGCACCCAGAGGGGCGGAGAGACCCAGTACTTC. Translating gives CASTQRGGETQYF.